A selection of T cell receptor beta chains follows, all from one sample in a study of vaccination and CD4 T cells after COVID-19. The antigens for these receptors are not known. Each CDR3 protein gets one entry after TCRdb re-called the PCR reads with MiXCR. The table has 7,500 to 10,000 distinct CDR3 sequences, 60% seen once; the top ten hold about an eighth. The specimen comprised cultured CD4+ T cells from blood, sampled after SARS-CoV-2 vaccination. Receptors were obtained from a human donor with COVID-19. Both conserved end residues are part of each CDR3. A D gene is named only where the DNA matches it firmly. Clone size is stated in some rows and not others, as once, few, many or a class when expanded.

d_gene | j_gene | len | v_gene | abundance | CDR3aa | CDR3nt
TRBD1 | TRBJ2-7 | 15 | TRBV20-1 | . | CSAQPGDRVAYEQYF | TGCAGTGCTCAACCCGGGGACAGGGTGGCCTACGAGCAGTACTTC
TRBD1 | TRBJ2-5 | 14 | TRBV5-6 | . | CASSWTGAGETQYF | TGTGCCAGCAGCTGGACAGGCGCCGGGGAGACCCAGTACTTC
. | TRBJ1-2 | 14 | TRBV18 | . | CASSSTTGLYGYTF | TGTGCCAGCTCATCGACAACAGGGCTGTATGGCTACACCTTC
TRBD1 | TRBJ1-2 | 15 | TRBV7-2 | . | CASSYGGPGGYGYTF | TGTGCCAGCAGCTATGGTGGGCCAGGGGGATATGGCTACACCTTC
TRBD2 | TRBJ2-7 | 13 | TRBV20-1 | few | CSARVRGTYEQYF | TGCAGTGCTAGAGTGCGGGGGACCTACGAGCAGTACTTC
TRBD2 | TRBJ2-5 | 15 | TRBV19 | . | CASSISLAGGGTQYF | TGTGCCAGTAGTATAAGTCTAGCGGGGGGCGGGACCCAGTACTTC
TRBD1 | TRBJ2-7 | 18 | TRBV7-2 | . | CASSLGVSRTGFLYEQYF | TGTGCCAGCAGCTTAGGGGTTTCCCGGACAGGGTTTCTCTACGAGCAGTACTTC
. | TRBJ2-5 | 15 | TRBV11-2 | . | CASSFTGWDEETQYF | TGTGCCAGCAGCTTCACAGGGTGGGATGAGGAGACCCAGTACTTC
. | TRBJ1-1 | 15 | TRBV9 | . | CASSVGGQLNTEAFF | TGTGCCAGCAGCGTAGGAGGGCAACTGAACACTGAAGCTTTCTTT
. | TRBJ2-2 | 16 | TRBV7-7 | . | CASSPGAGPKAGELFF | TGTGCTAGCAGCCCCGGGGCAGGGCCTAAGGCCGGGGAGCTGTTTTTT
TRBD1 | TRBJ1-2 | 15 | TRBV6-5 | . | CASSFRDRGSYGYTF | TGTGCCAGCAGTTTCCGGGACAGGGGCTCTTATGGCTACACCTTC
TRBD1 | TRBJ1-1 | 14 | TRBV20-1 | few | CSARIGNRGDGAFF | TGCAGTGCTAGAATTGGGAACAGGGGAGACGGGGCTTTCTTT
. | TRBJ1-5 | 12 | TRBV6-1 | . | CASSDPGQPQHF | TGTGCCAGCAGTGATCCAGGGCAGCCCCAGCATTTT
TRBD2 | TRBJ2-5 | 15 | TRBV4-3 | . | CASSQEGLGGETQYF | TGCGCCAGCAGCCAAGAGGGACTAGGGGGGGAGACCCAGTACTTC
. | TRBJ1-5 | 14 | TRBV6-1 | . | CASSAAREGQPQHF | TGTGCCAGCAGTGCGGCCAGGGAGGGTCAGCCCCAGCATTTT
. | TRBJ1-1 | 14 | TRBV20-1 | few | CSARDPRGNTEAFF | TGCAGTGCTAGAGACCCCCGGGGGAACACTGAAGCTTTCTTT
. | TRBJ2-5 | 15 | TRBV19 | . | CASSETGRRIETQYF | TGTGCCAGTAGTGAGACAGGGAGGAGAATAGAGACCCAGTACTTC
. | TRBJ1-1 | 13 | TRBV6-5 | . | CASSYAGNTEAFF | TGTGCCAGCAGTTATGCCGGAAACACTGAAGCTTTCTTT
TRBD1 | TRBJ1-2 | 15 | TRBV24-1 | few | CATSDLAGGSYGYTF | TGTGCCACCAGTGATTTGGCAGGGGGATCCTATGGCTACACCTTC
. | TRBJ2-3 | 14 | TRBV28 | . | CASNDRAGADTQYF | TGTGCCAGTAACGACAGGGCGGGGGCAGATACGCAGTATTTT
. | TRBJ1-1 | 15 | TRBV6-1 | . | CASRHIGTANTEAFF | TGTGCCAGCAGGCACATCGGAACGGCGAACACTGAAGCTTTCTTT
. | TRBJ2-5 | 14 | TRBV7-9 | . | CASSRDRIQETQYF | TGTGCCAGCAGCCGCGACAGGATCCAAGAGACCCAGTACTTC
. | TRBJ1-2 | 13 | TRBV11-2 | . | CASSLLRSAGYTF | TGTGCCAGCAGTTTGCTGCGGTCGGCTGGCTACACCTTC
TRBD1 | TRBJ2-7 | 13 | TRBV29-1 | few | CSVPGQGTYEQYF | TGCAGCGTACCGGGACAGGGGACCTACGAGCAGTACTTC
. | TRBJ1-6 | 13 | TRBV20-1 | few | CSATIKVDSPLHF | TGCAGTGCTACCATCAAGGTGGATTCACCCCTCCACTTT
. | TRBJ1-1 | 15 | TRBV11-2 | . | CASSLEMVVNTEAFF | TGTGCCAGCAGCTTGGAGATGGTGGTGAACACTGAAGCTTTCTTT
. | TRBJ2-3 | 11 | TRBV7-2 | few | CASSSYDTQYF | TGTGCCAGCAGCTCCTATGATACGCAGTATTTT
. | TRBJ1-1 | 12 | TRBV7-2 | few | CASSLKDTEAFF | TGTGCCAGCAGCCTGAAAGACACTGAAGCTTTCTTT